This T cell receptor beta chain was captured by sequencing in a study of monozygotic twins with inflammatory bowel disease (dated by TCRdb to 2018 to 2020). About the investigation overall: In total, 30 or so monozygotic twin pairs made up the full study: 19 Danish pairs, all IBD-discordant, plus nine German pairs, of which four were IBD-concordant and five were IBD-discordant. The search for disease-associated traits relied mainly on comparing, within discordant pairs, IBD patients with their genetically identical healthy co-twins. Each individual had, on average, about 151 000 unique TCRalpha sequences and 181 000 unique TCRbeta sequences available for analysis. Summary of the overall study and its limitations: Compared with healthy twins, IBD patients had fewer clonotypes in common with other individuals, a difference most pronounced in patients showing signs of disease activity. A decrease in TCRbeta repertoire diversity, as measured by inverse Simpson index, was observed in IBD patients compared with their healthy co-twins. The results gave no support for a single strong signal or clonotype linked to IBD. Background noise and inter-individual variability may have been introduced into the repertoires by the differing immunosuppressive treatments among patients. Concordant and discordant twins showed no difference in repertoire similarity, possibly because of limited statistical power. The analysis was unable to tell different T cell subtypes apart.

Library prep was done by 5' RACE. Preparation of each TCR library used around 3.5 ug of total RNA. For each sample, cDNA synthesis with SMARTScribe reverse transcriptase was split into eight separate reactions. Unique molecular identifiers containing a 6-nucleotide sample barcode were introduced through template switching during cDNA synthesis. Two nested PCRs of approximately 16 and 10 cycles amplified the TCRalpha and TCRbeta cDNA, and bead purification followed each PCR. Before amplification, the cDNA was both treated with uracil DNA-glycosylase and purified with the QIAquick PCR purification kit. The second PCR was the step at which Illumina TruSeq-compatible adapters and sample-specific barcodes were added. TapeStation and Qubit were used to check library quality and concentration, and 5 ng of each library went into the pool. Sequencing of pooled libraries was carried out on an Illumina HiSeq2500 single-index Rapid Run using 2 x 100 bp reads and custom sequencing primers. The authors processed their data as follows. MiGEC version 1.2.6 was used for UMI-based consensus assembly, which corrected PCR and sequencing errors. V(D)J alignment, clonotype assembly and CDR3 extraction were performed with MiXCR version 2.1.1. To normalise gene usage, clonotype sharing and MAIT/NKT TCR abundance, the analysis used the top 1000, 10 000 and 20 000 clonotypes per sample. Diversity was computed as the inverse Simpson index with the vegan R package after downsampling to 27 000 UMIs. Paired Mann-Whitney U tests on discordant twin pairs were used, with Benjamini-Hochberg multiple-testing correction. TCRdb reprocessed the reads, and each CDR3 protein sequence is entered once, without DNA. TCRdb assigned the V and J calls; the authors' analysis was not used. The sample table records some 200,000 distinct CDR3 sequences. Roughly 1.5% of the sample goes to the ten largest clones.

A roughly 2.5 ml peripheral blood sample was drawn into PAXgene tubes per donor and stored at -80°C. Total RNA was isolated from whole blood with the PAXgene blood miRNA kit on an automated QIAcube, without T cell sorting. Peripheral blood from monozygotic twin pairs concordant or discordant for inflammatory bowel disease was subjected to deep TCRalpha and TCRbeta repertoire profiling with unique molecular barcoding. Smoking habits were recorded for all twin pairs, and individuals were classified as current, former or never smokers. The CDR3, from cysteine to phenylalanine, totals 12 residues. No nucleotide data were recorded. From a lookup of the germline V gene, CDR1 and CDR2 are SGHRS and YFSETQ. In the case of this clonotype: Its antigen target is currently unknown.

The receptor comes from a human donor with ulcerative colitis or Crohn's disease, or a healthy co-twin of an affected twin (not recorded which). Material for sequencing was blood. Recombination connected TRBV5-1 to TRBJ2-1; no DNA is available, so the TRBD2 call from TCRdb remains unchecked. The CDR3 in this case is CASREGFNEQFF.